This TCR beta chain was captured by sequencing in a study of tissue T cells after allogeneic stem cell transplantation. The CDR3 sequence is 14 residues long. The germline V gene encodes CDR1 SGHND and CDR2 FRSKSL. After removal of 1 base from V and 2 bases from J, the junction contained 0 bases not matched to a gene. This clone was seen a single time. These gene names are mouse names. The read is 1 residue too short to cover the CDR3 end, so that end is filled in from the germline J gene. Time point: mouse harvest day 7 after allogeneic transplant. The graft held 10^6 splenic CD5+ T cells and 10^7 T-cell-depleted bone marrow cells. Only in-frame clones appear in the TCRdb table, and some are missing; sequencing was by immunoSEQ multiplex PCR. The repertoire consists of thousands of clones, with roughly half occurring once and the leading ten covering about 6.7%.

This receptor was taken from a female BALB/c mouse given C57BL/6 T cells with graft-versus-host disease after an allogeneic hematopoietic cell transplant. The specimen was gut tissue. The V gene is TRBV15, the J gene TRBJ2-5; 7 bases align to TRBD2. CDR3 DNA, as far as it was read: TGTGCCAGCAGTTTAGACTGGGGCCAAGACACCCAGTAC. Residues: CASSLDWGQDTQY. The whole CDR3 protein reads CASSLDWGQDTQYF.